These 2 T cell receptor beta chains originate from one sample sequenced in a study of T-cell memory formation after mild COVID-19. From the 5' RACE reads, TCRdb called clonotypes with MiXCR, one entry per CDR3 protein. Among 92,000 or so distinct CDR3 sequences listed, around 16% were seen once. The sequenced material came from PBMCs or a T cell subset sorted from them (not recorded which). These receptors were obtained from a man between 18 and 35 years old who had mild COVID-19 (a few samples of this study predate the infection). Cell type and time point are not known.

There are many counts of this clonotype. This CDR3 is CSARGSLSSYEQYF. For the CDR3, the DNA is TGCAGTGCTAGAGGTAGCCTGAGCTCCTACGAGCAGTACTTC. This chain joins TRBV20-1 and TRBJ2-7; D is uncertain. Germline values: CDR1 DFQATT, CDR2 SNEGSKA (reference sequence). Trimming stripped 1 base from V and 0 bases from J, with 10 bases between. The CDR3 consists of 14 residues.

The rearrangement links TRBV5-6 to TRBJ2-6; D is unclear. CDR3 length: 17 residues. The ends were cut back, 4 bases at V and 0 bases at J, with 14 bases in the middle. The germline CDR1 and CDR2 sequences are SGHDT and YYEEEE. The CDR3 coding sequence is TGTGCCAGCAGCGTAGACAAATGGTCCTCTGGGGCCAACGTCCTGACTTTC. Translated, it gives CASSVDKWSSGANVLTF.